This T cell receptor (beta chain) was found in a study of shared clonotypes between healthy human individuals. This clone was observed a single time. Its specificity is not known. All of the donors resided in Nashville, Tennessee, and each was a Caucasian adult. Generated by immunoSEQ multiplex PCR, the TCRdb table keeps only in-frame clones and is missing some. Of 950,000 to 1,100,000 clones in the sample, about 77% were seen once. Study findings and constraints: The low donor count limited represented genetic and exposure-history diversity.

The CDR3 loop spans 13 amino acids. The germline gives CDR1 MNHNS, CDR2 SASEGT. V was shortened by 5 bases and J by 1 base, with 8 bases between the two germline ends. The clonotype originates from a man between 18 and 35 years old in good health. The sample consisted of memory CD4+ T cells sorted from blood. This sample's subset: CD45RA-negative fraction. The rearrangement links TRBV6-1 to TRBJ1-1; tentative D call: TRBD1 (6 bases). CDR3 loop: CASSMTGNTEAFF. The CDR3 bases are TGTGCCAGCAGTATGACAGGGAACACTGAAGCTTTCTTT.